This T cell receptor (beta chain) was documented in a study of blood T cell repertoires in COVID-19. TCRdb's copy holds only in-frame clones and misses some; the assay was immunoSEQ multiplex PCR. The table has hundreds of thousands of clones, 88% seen once. Germline V gene sequence: CDR1 MNHEY, CDR2 SVGAGI. With V trimmed by 7 bases and J by 9 bases, 13 bases remained unmatched. The CDR3 length is 15 residues. This clonotype originated in a middle-aged woman with acute COVID-19. Sequencing was carried out using PBMCs or T cells enriched from blood (not recorded which). The V gene is TRBV6-5, the J gene TRBJ2-7; 12 bases line up with TRBD2. In DNA form, the CDR3 reads TGTGCCAGCACCCGTGGCGCTAGCGGGGGGGCGAGGCAGTACTTC. The encoded protein is CASTRGASGGARQYF.